This T cell receptor beta chain is drawn from a study of tumor and adjacent non-tumor tissue in lung cancer. On the study more broadly: Stage I to III disease affected 9 to 10 men and 5 women aged roughly 31 to 80.

From germline, CDR1 is SGHDT and CDR2 YYEEEE. This CDR3 comprises 13 residues. RNA was extracted from bulk tissue without any cell sorting. Chemotherapy-naive patients with new lung cancer underwent thoracic surgery in China, August–late 2014. As concerns this clonotype: Its antigen is not known. One junction end does not reproduce the germline sequence, and a read error may be involved.

General study findings and limits: Higher tumor TCR diversity was associated with shorter survival. Significantly higher TCR diversity was found in tumor than normal lung.

A modified ARM-PCR protocol with three rounds of nested PCR amplified TCRbeta. TCRdb re-called the multiplex PCR reads with MiXCR, one entry per CDR3 protein. This repertoire shows some 100,000 distinct CDR3 sequences, roughly 80% found once; its top ten account for more than 35%. The receptor's source is a woman between 55 and 75 years old with non-small cell lung cancer. Sample: lung tumor tissue. The rearrangement links TRBV5-6 to TRBJ1-2, with a weak D call TRBD1 (6 bases). The CDR3 region has the DNA TGTGCCAGCAGCTTCGGACAGAACTATGACTACACCTTC. As protein: CASSFGQNYDYTF.